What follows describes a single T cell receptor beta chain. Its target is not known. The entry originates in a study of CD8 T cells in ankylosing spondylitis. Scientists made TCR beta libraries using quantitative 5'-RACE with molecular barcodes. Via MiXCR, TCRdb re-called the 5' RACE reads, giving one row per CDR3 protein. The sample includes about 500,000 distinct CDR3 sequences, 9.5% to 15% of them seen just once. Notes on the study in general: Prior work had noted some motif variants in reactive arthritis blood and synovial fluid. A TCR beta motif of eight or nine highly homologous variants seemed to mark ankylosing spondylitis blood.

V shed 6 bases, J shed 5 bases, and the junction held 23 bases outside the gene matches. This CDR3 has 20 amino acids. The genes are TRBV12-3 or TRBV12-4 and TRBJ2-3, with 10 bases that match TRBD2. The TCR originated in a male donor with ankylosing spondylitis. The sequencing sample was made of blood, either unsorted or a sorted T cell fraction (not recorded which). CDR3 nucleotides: TGTGCCAGCAGCAGTTTTACATTCAGGCTAGCGGGAGAATCATTAGATACGCAGTATTTT. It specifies CASSSFTFRLAGESLDTQYF.